The rows below give T cell receptor beta chains drawn from one sample of a study of control samples from healthy donors and cancer patients. Here immunoSEQ multiplex PCR was the method, and the copy in TCRdb shows in-frame clones only, minus some. This repertoire shows about 100,000 clones, approximately 80% found once; its top ten account for roughly a fifth. Sequenced input: blood. Source of these receptors: a man younger than 40 in good health. Each CDR3 is given with its conserved first and last residue. The order of the fields is CDR3 protein, CDR3 DNA, V gene, J gene, clone size, D gene. D genes are given only for firm matches. Clone size is not always given. Where it is, it says once, few, many or a class for expanded clones.

CASSFSYEQYF	TGTGCCAGCAGTTTTTCCTACGAGCAGTACTTC	TRBV12-3/TRBV12-4	TRBJ2-7	-	-
CASSLTRGNTEAFF	TGTGCCAGCAGTTTAACCAGGGGGAACACTGAAGCTTTCTTT	TRBV28	TRBJ1-1	-	-
CASSSSLSSYEQYF	TGCGCCAGCAGCTCCTCTCTGAGCTCCTACGAGCAGTACTTC	TRBV23-1	TRBJ2-7	-	-
CASSTQGFRFNSPLHF	TGTGCCAGCAGCACCCAGGGGTTCAGGTTTAATTCACCCCTCCACTTT	TRBV2	TRBJ1-6	-	-
CASSQAAHEQFF	TGTGCCAGCAGCCAAGCGGCCCATGAGCAGTTCTTC	TRBV3-1/TRBV3-2	TRBJ2-1	many	-
CASSLDRHTEAFF	TGTGCCAGCAGCTTAGACAGACACACTGAAGCTTTCTTT	TRBV11-3	TRBJ1-1	-	-
CASSATDKLFF	TGTGCCAGCAGTGCGACGGACAAACTGTTTTTT	TRBV25-1	TRBJ1-4	few	-
CASSIGDSQNQPQHF	TGTGCCAGTAGTATAGGGGACAGCCAAAATCAGCCCCAGCATTTT	TRBV19	TRBJ1-5	-	TRBD1
CASSLIGGSGELFF	TGTGCCAGCAGTCTCATTGGGGGCTCAGGGGAGCTGTTTTTT	TRBV27	TRBJ2-2	-	-
CASSLGLAAGDTQYF	TGTGCCAGCAGCCTTGGACTAGCTGCGGGGGATACGCAGTATTTT	TRBV11-3	TRBJ2-3	once	TRBD2
CASSHRGPHQPQHF	TGTGCCAGCAGTCACAGGGGTCCTCATCAGCCCCAGCATTTT	TRBV6-2/TRBV6-3	TRBJ1-5	-	TRBD1
CASSLRGNLYGYTF	TGTGCCAGCAGCCTACGAGGGAACCTCTATGGCTACACCTTC	TRBV27	TRBJ1-2	-	-
CASSLDGTGTRHVLTF	TGTGCCAGCAGCTTAGACGGAACCGGGACCCGGCACGTCCTGACTTTC	TRBV7-9	TRBJ2-6	-	-
CSDGQVGGNEAFF	TGCAGCGACGGACAGGTCGGGGGGAATGAAGCTTTCTTT	TRBV29-1	TRBJ1-1	-	TRBD1
CASSRLGAGELFF	TGCGCCAGCTCGCGACTTGGCGCCGGGGAGCTGTTTTTT	TRBV10-1	TRBJ2-2	-	-
CASGRTGGSYEQYF	TGTGCCAGCGGCCGGACAGGGGGCTCCTACGAGCAGTACTTC	TRBV28	TRBJ2-7	-	TRBD1
CAWSNPGTGDTEAFF	TGTGCCTGGAGTAACCCCGGGACAGGGGACACTGAAGCTTTCTTT	TRBV30	TRBJ1-1	-	TRBD1
CASSGEGRGYTF	TGTGCCAGCAGCGGGGAGGGGCGGGGCTACACCTTC	TRBV6-5	TRBJ1-2	-	-
CASSKGLRGGPRETQYF	TGTGCCAGCAGCAAAGGCCTCCGCGGGGGTCCTCGGGAGACCCAGTACTTC	TRBV21-1	TRBJ2-5	-	-
CASSFTQGSYPAF	TGCGCCAGCAGCTTTACTCAGGGGAGCTACCCGGCTTTT	TRBV5-1	TRBJ2-3	once	-
CASSTSAGAPSYNEQFF	TGTGCCAGCAGCACCTCGGCGGGGGCCCCTTCCTACAATGAGCAGTTCTTC	TRBV9	TRBJ2-1	-	-
CASSIQADSYNEQFF	TGTGCCAGTAGTATACAAGCGGACTCCTACAATGAGCAGTTCTTC	TRBV19	TRBJ2-1	-	-
CAISEGQVSFYGYTF	TGTGCCATCAGTGAGGGACAGGTCAGCTTCTATGGCTACACCTTC	TRBV10-3	TRBJ1-2	few	TRBD1
CASRAGGNEQFF	TGTGCCAGCAGGGCAGGGGGAAATGAGCAGTTCTTC	TRBV6-5	TRBJ2-1	-	TRBD1
CASRKGHGYTF	TGTGCCAGCAGGAAGGGGCATGGCTACACCTTC	TRBV28	TRBJ1-2	-	-
CSVEKGRGTDTQYF	TGCAGCGTCGAAAAGGGGCGCGGCACAGATACGCAGTATTTT	TRBV29-1	TRBJ2-3	-	-
CASSFSGAFYNEQFF	TGTGCCAGCAGCTTTTCGGGGGCCTTCTACAATGAGCAGTTCTTC	TRBV11-2	TRBJ2-1	-	-
CASSPRTEYEHYTF	TGTGCCAGCAGCCCCCGGACGGAGTATGAACACTACACCTTC	TRBV7-9	TRBJ1-2	-	-
CASSMGTVKSSYNSPLHF	TGTGCCAGTAGTATGGGGACAGTCAAAAGCTCCTATAATTCACCCCTCCACTTT	TRBV19	TRBJ1-6	-	TRBD1
CASSVQSSGNTIYF	TGTGCCAGCAGCGTGCAGAGCTCTGGAAACACCATATATTTT	TRBV9	TRBJ1-3	-	-
CASSLEENQPQHF	TGTGCCAGCAGCTTGGAGGAGAATCAGCCCCAGCATTTT	TRBV7-8	TRBJ1-5	-	-
CAWSAAGVAFF	TGTGCCTGGAGTGCCGCGGGAGTAGCTTTCTTT	TRBV30	TRBJ1-1	-	-
CASSPRDRSYNEQFF	TGTGCCAGCAGCCCCCGGGACAGGTCCTACAATGAGCAGTTCTTC	TRBV9	TRBJ2-1	-	TRBD1
CASSPGGSSNQPQHF	TGTGCCAGCAGTCCCGGGGGGAGCAGCAATCAGCCCCAGCATTTT	TRBV28	TRBJ1-5	-	-
CASSPGGNNYGYTF	TGTGCCAGCAGCCCGGGGGGAAATAACTATGGCTACACCTTC	TRBV5-8	TRBJ1-2	-	-
CASSLDGAGNTIYF	TGTGCCAGCAGCTTGGATGGGGCTGGAAACACCATATATTTT	TRBV5-5	TRBJ1-3	once	-
CATSDSGQGGGDTQYF	TGTGCCACCAGTGACTCGGGACAGGGAGGCGGAGATACGCAGTATTTT	TRBV24-1	TRBJ2-3	-	TRBD1
CASSLVPGAYGYTF	TGTGCCAGCAGCTTGGTCCCTGGGGCCTATGGCTACACCTTC	TRBV5-5	TRBJ1-2	-	-
CASNPSGGPGDEQFF	TGTGCCAGCAACCCAAGCGGGGGGCCCGGGGATGAGCAGTTCTTC	TRBV6-5	TRBJ2-1	once	TRBD2
CASSQELYLVNEQFF	TGTGCCAGCTCACAGGAACTGTACCTTGTCAATGAGCAGTTCTTC	TRBV18	TRBJ2-1	-	-
CASSVSWLTGAGEQFF	TGTGCCAGCAGCGTCTCGTGGTTGACGGGGGCGGGTGAGCAGTTCTTC	TRBV9	TRBJ2-1	-	-
CASSPGQKRPQHF	TGTGCCAGCAGTCCGGGACAGAAGCGGCCCCAGCATTTT	TRBV2	TRBJ1-5	-	TRBD1
CASSLGGARVRETQYF	TGTGCCAGCAGTTTAGGGGGGGCGCGGGTGAGGGAGACCCAGTACTTC	TRBV28	TRBJ2-5	-	-
CASSYRGFGYTF	TGTGCCAGCAGTTATAGAGGGTTTGGCTACACCTTC	TRBV6-5	TRBJ1-2	-	-
CASRSGGAIRNEQFF	TGTGCCAGCAGAAGCGGGGGGGCGATTCGCAATGAGCAGTTCTTC	TRBV7-2	TRBJ2-1	-	TRBD2
CASRAGDYEQYF	TGTGCCAGCAGGGCAGGGGATTACGAGCAGTACTTC	TRBV27	TRBJ2-7	few	-
CASSTPQGRETQYF	TGCGCCAGCAGCACACCTCAGGGGAGAGAGACCCAGTACTTC	TRBV5-1	TRBJ2-5	many	-
CASSEQGMVNEQFF	TGTGCCAGTAGTGAACAGGGGATGGTGAATGAGCAGTTCTTC	TRBV19	TRBJ2-1	-	TRBD1
CASSILPQGSGANVLTF	TGTGCCAGCAGTATCCTCCCACAGGGCTCTGGGGCCAACGTCCTGACTTTC	TRBV27	TRBJ2-6	-	-
CASSYGTGGTEAFF	TGTGCCAGCAGTTACGGCACGGGGGGGACTGAAGCTTTCTTT	TRBV6-5	TRBJ1-1	once	-
CAAGQGAYGYTF	TGTGCCGCGGGACAGGGAGCCTATGGCTACACCTTC	TRBV6-5	TRBJ1-2	-	TRBD1
CASKPGDSDYGYTF	TGTGCCAGCAAACCAGGGGATTCGGACTATGGCTACACCTTC	TRBV6-5	TRBJ1-2	-	-
CASTAGGGNSPLHF	TGTGCCAGCACCGCCGGGGGGGGTAATTCACCCCTCCACTTT	TRBV28	TRBJ1-6	many	-
CASSRTSVQPQHF	TGTGCCAGTAGTCGGACCTCGGTCCAGCCCCAGCATTTT	TRBV19	TRBJ1-5	-	-
CASSIRDYHNYGYTF	TGTGCCAGTAGTATTAGGGACTATCACAACTATGGCTACACCTTC	TRBV19	TRBJ1-2	-	-
CASRYRVGNTEAFF	TGTGCCAGCAGGTACAGGGTTGGGAACACTGAAGCTTTCTTT	TRBV7-2	TRBJ1-1	-	-
CASSLSSGANVLTF	TGTGCCAGCAGCCTGAGCTCTGGGGCCAACGTCCTGACTTTC	TRBV5-8	TRBJ2-6	-	-
CASGPESVGETQYF	TGTGCTAGTGGTCCAGAAAGTGTAGGGGAGACCCAGTACTTC	TRBV12-5	TRBJ2-5	once	-
CASSLVKMVGNQPQHF	TGTGCCAGCAGCTTAGTTAAGATGGTGGGCAATCAGCCCCAGCATTTT	TRBV7-9	TRBJ1-5	-	-